These 27 T cell receptor beta chains originate from one sample sequenced in a study of shared clonotypes between healthy human individuals. Method: immunoSEQ multiplex PCR; TCRdb's copy keeps in-frame clones and lacks some. The repertoire includes 110,000 or so clones, about 70% of them detected once, and approximately 23% sits in the top ten. The sequenced sample consisted of memory CD8+ T cells sorted from blood. Subset given: CD45RO+ cells pooled with CCR7-negative TemRA cells. These receptors were taken from a woman younger than 45 in good health.

This rearrangement joins TRBV27 to TRBJ2-1; D is ambiguous. Trimming stripped 5 bases from V and 2 bases from J, with 19 bases between. The CDR3 consists of 17 residues. Germline CDR1 is MNHEY and CDR2 is SMNVEV (reference sequence). CDR3 nucleotides: TGTGCCAGCAGTCCCAGCCCCCTGGGCCCCGCCTACAATGAGCAGTTCTTC. Translation gives CASSPSPLGPAYNEQFF.

The chain combines TRBV5-1 with TRBJ1-1; D perhaps matches TRBD1 (5 bases). This CDR3 is built from 17 residues. Trimming cost V 0 bases and J 0 bases, with 15 bases left between them. Germline V gene data show CDR1 as SGHRS and CDR2 as YFSETQ. As DNA, the CDR3 is TGCGCCAGCAGCTTGGCCGTGGGGAGGGGTATGAACACTGAAGCTTTCTTT. It encodes CASSLAVGRGMNTEAFF. Full variable domain (outside the CDR3, taken from reference TRBV5-1 and TRBJ1-1): KAGVTQTPRYLIKTRGQQVTLSCSPISGHRSVSWYQQTPGQGLQFLFEYFSETQRNKGNFPGRFSGRQFSNSRSEMNVSTLELGDSALYLCASSLAVGRGMNTEAFFGQGTRLTVV.

The rearrangement joins TRBV18 to TRBJ2-1; D call uncertain. CDR1 KGHSH and CDR2 LQKENI come from the germline V gene. This CDR3 region has 12 residues. The germline V and J ends were trimmed by 3 bases and 7 bases, with 7 bases remaining between them. Here the CDR3 DNA reads TGTGCCAGCTCACCGAGAATGAATGAGCAGTTCTTC. This codes for CASSPRMNEQFF. Full variable domain (remainder filled in from reference TRBV18 and TRBJ2-1): NAGVMQNPRHLVRRRGQEARLRCSPMKGHSHVYWYRQLPEEGLKFMVYLQKENIIDESGMPKERFSAEFPKEGPSILRIQQVVRGDSAAYFCASSPRMNEQFFGPGTRLTVL.

The chain is built from TRBV4-2 and TRBJ1-2; 8 nucleotides agree with TRBD1. Germline CDR1 is LGHNA and CDR2 is YNFKEQ. The J segment lost 8 bases and the V segment lost 5 bases, leaving 7 bases of the junction unmatched. The CDR3 spans 13 residues. CDR3 sequence: CASSLGTGWGYTF. CDR3 coding DNA: TGTGCCAGCAGCTTAGGGACAGGTTGGGGCTACACCTTC.

This clone occurred a few times. The chain joins TRBV6-4 to TRBJ2-3; 7 bases match TRBD1. The junction had 1 base not matched to a gene; V was cut back by 0 bases and J by 4 bases. The CDR3 runs to 14 residues. The germline gives CDR1 MRHNA, CDR2 SNTAGT. The DNA for the CDR3 is TGTGCCAGCAGTGACTCCCAGGGGGCAGATACGCAGTATTTT. Protein sequence: CASSDSQGADTQYF.

This chain connects TRBV27 to TRBJ2-7, with 9 bases lining up with TRBD1. The trim removed 4 bases at V and 7 bases at J, leaving 5 bases unmatched. CDR3 length: 13 residues. Germline V CDR1 and CDR2: MNHEY, SMNVEV (reference sequence). The chain's CDR3 is CASSSTGGWEQYF. The CDR3 DNA is TGTGCCAGCAGTTCGACAGGGGGGTGGGAGCAGTACTTC.

The chain links TRBV27 to TRBJ1-2; D not certain. This CDR3 has 14 amino acids. V dropped 6 bases and J dropped 6 bases, with 17 bases sitting between them. Germline V gene data show CDR1 as MNHEY and CDR2 as SMNVEV (reference sequence). In nucleotides, the CDR3 is TGTGCCAGCAGCCCGGGTTGGGGAGCCGATGGCTACACCTTC. This translates into CASSPGWGADGYTF.

This clone appeared once. The chain couples TRBV4-1 to TRBJ2-1; 11 nucleotides align to TRBD2. The CDR3 is 15 residues long. The J segment lost 4 bases and the V segment lost 1 base, leaving 0 bases of the junction unmatched. Germline V gene data show CDR1 as MGHRA and CDR2 as YSYEKL. CDR3 region: CASSQGLAGYNEQFF. DNA for the CDR3: TGCGCCAGCAGCCAAGGACTAGCGGGGTACAATGAGCAGTTCTTC.

The chain couples TRBV10-2 to TRBJ1-2, with D possibly being TRBD1 (5 bases). V dropped 2 bases and J dropped 4 bases, with 14 bases sitting between them. CDR1 and CDR2 from the germline V gene are WSHSY and SAAADI. The CDR3 is 15 residues long. Here the CDR3 reads CASSEEERTFYGYTF. CDR3 coding DNA: TGCGCCAGCAGTGAGGAGGAGCGGACATTCTATGGCTACACCTTC.

The table lists this clone with a few counts. This chain joins TRBV6-4 and TRBJ2-3; TRBD1 agrees at 10 bases. This CDR3 spans 15 amino acids. Germline assignment: CDR1 MRHNA and CDR2 SNTAGT. J gave up 3 bases and V 8 bases, and 8 bases lay outside the gene matches. CDR3 sequence: CASSRGTGETDTQYF. CDR3 bases: TGTGCCAGCTCACGGGGGACAGGGGAAACAGATACGCAGTATTTT.

The chain joins TRBV28 to TRBJ2-3; D remains unclear. Trimming stripped 3 bases from V and 12 bases from J, with 19 bases between. Germline CDR1 MDHEN, CDR2 SYDVKM. This CDR3 contains 14 residues. The chain's CDR3 is CASSLWAGNGDQYF. The CDR3 coding sequence is TGTGCCAGCAGTTTGTGGGCAGGCAACGGAGATCAGTATTTT.

This rearrangement joins TRBV27 to TRBJ1-1; the D gene is possibly TRBD1 (6 bases). This CDR3 region has 14 residues. V shed 6 bases and J shed 8 bases, with 19 bases lying between them. CDR1 and CDR2 (germline): MNHEY, SMNVEV (reference sequence). Written as DNA, the CDR3 is TGTGCCAGCAGGTCTAACCCCGGGGGCTTCGAAGCTTTCTTT. It is translated as CASRSNPGGFEAFF.

The rearrangement links TRBV28 to TRBJ1-4, with D perhaps TRBD1 (5 bases). CDR1 and CDR2 (germline): MDHEN, SYDVKM. This CDR3 spans 16 amino acids. Trimming stripped 4 bases from V and 6 bases from J, with 18 bases between. CDR3 DNA sequence: TGTGCCAGCAGTTGGGGGGGACGACAGTACCATGAAAAACTGTTTTTT. Its protein is CASSWGGRQYHEKLFF.

This clone was observed at least ten times. This chain joins TRBV19 and TRBJ1-3; no definite D call. Trimming left V 3 bases short and J 0 bases short, with 12 bases between. Germline values: CDR1 LNHDA, CDR2 SQIVND (reference sequence). The CDR3 runs 16 residues. CDR3 in amino acids: CASSIGLPDSGNTIYF. CDR3 nucleotides: TGTGCCAGTAGTATTGGGTTGCCAGACTCTGGAAACACCATATATTTT.

The gene calls are TRBV27 and TRBJ2-5; 9 bases agree with TRBD2. The V gene end was trimmed by 6 bases and the J gene end by 5 bases; junction bases not matched to a gene: 4. The CDR3 sequence is 13 residues long. Germline CDR1 reads MNHEY; CDR2 reads SMNVEV (reference sequence). The CDR3 DNA reads TGTGCCAGCAGCCGTAGCGGGAGTGAGACCCAGTACTTC. It is translated as CASSRSGSETQYF.

V gene TRBV21-1 combines with J gene TRBJ2-7; TRBD1, the table's D call, was not compared with the DNA. TRBV21-1 is flagged as a pseudogene. The CDR3 sequence is 13 residues long. CDR3 in amino acids: CASSRPHSYEQYF. CDR3 DNA: TGTGCCAGCAGCAGGCCCCACTCCTACGAGCAGTACTTC.

The J gene is TRBJ2-7, the V gene TRBV27; D tentatively fits TRBD1 or TRBD2 (5 bases each). This CDR3 contains 15 residues. Per germline, CDR1 MNHEY and CDR2 SMNVEV (reference sequence). V was clipped by 3 bases and J by 0 bases, with 12 bases between them. This CDR3 is CASSLGTQGSYEQYF. The CDR3 DNA reads as TGTGCCAGCAGTTTGGGGACCCAAGGCTCCTACGAGCAGTACTTC.

V and J are TRBV4-1 and TRBJ1-1, with TRBD1 as a possible D gene (5 bases). This CDR3 comprises 16 residues. V dropped 2 bases and J dropped 0 bases, with 13 bases sitting between them. CDR1 and CDR2 from the germline V gene are MGHRA and YSYEKL. The CDR3 DNA sequence: TGCGCCAGCAGCCAATCGCAGGGTCGGCTGAACACTGAAGCTTTCTTT. Its translation is CASSQSQGRLNTEAFF.

This clone was observed once. J is TRBJ2-1 and V is TRBV28; no clear D. In germline, CDR1 is MDHEN, CDR2 SYDVKM. V lost 1 base, J lost 0 bases, and 10 bases lay in between. The length of the CDR3 is 16 residues. In DNA, the CDR3 is TGTGCCAGCAGTTTATTCGTCGGAAGCTCCTACAATGAGCAGTTCTTC. This encodes CASSLFVGSSYNEQFF.

This chain links TRBV7-2 with TRBJ2-1; 11 nucleotides align to TRBD2. Germline V lookup: CDR1 SGHTA, CDR2 FQGNSA. V lost 2 bases to trimming and J lost 7 bases; unmatched junction nucleotides: 10. The CDR3 totals 17 residues. The DNA for the CDR3 is TGTGCCAGCAGCTTACTTATTGGCACTAGCGGGAGTAATGAGCAGTTCTTC. Translating gives CASSLLIGTSGSNEQFF.

Regarding this clone: A single base separates this from a much larger clone, so it may be a read error. V and J are TRBV11-2 and TRBJ2-7, with 7 bases fitting TRBD2. The V gene's germline CDR1 is SGHAT and CDR2 FQNNGV. CDR3 length equals 14 residues. The trim removed 4 bases at V and 0 bases at J, leaving 3 bases unmatched. The CDR3 coding sequence is TGTGCCAGCAGCTCACAGCGGGACTCCTACGAGCAGTACTTC. Translation gives CASSSQRDSYEQYF.

This clone was found once. The V gene is TRBV2, the J gene TRBJ2-5; TRBD1 is a possible D gene (5 bases). With 3 bases removed from V and 5 bases from J, the gap between germline ends came to 13 bases. The CDR3 is made up of 14 amino acids. The germline V gene encodes CDR1 SNHLY and CDR2 FYNNEI. CDR3 sequence reads: CASSEKGYRETQYF. CDR3 in DNA: TGTGCCAGCAGTGAGAAGGGGTATAGGGAGACCCAGTACTTC.

The J gene is TRBJ1-2, the V gene TRBV4-1; D uncertain. CDR1 MGHRA and CDR2 YSYEKL come from the germline V gene. V was clipped by 2 bases and J by 8 bases, with 9 bases between them. CDR3 length: 12 amino acids. DNA for the CDR3: TGCGCCAGCAGCCAAACCCAAGAAGGCTACACCTTC. The encoded protein is CASSQTQEGYTF.

The table lists this clone with a few counts. The rearrangement links TRBV19 to TRBJ1-2; D remains unclear. The germline V gene encodes CDR1 LNHDA and CDR2 SQIVND (reference sequence). This CDR3 is 13 amino acids long. V lost 3 bases to trimming and J lost 0 bases, with 5 bases between them. The CDR3 DNA sequence: TGTGCCAGTAGTATGAGAGCTAACTATGGCTACACCTTC. As protein: CASSMRANYGYTF.

The rearrangement joins TRBV15 to TRBJ1-4; TRBD1 matches at 8 bases. This CDR3 spans 16 amino acids. The junction had 5 bases not matched to a gene; V was cut back by 0 bases and J by 5 bases. CDR1 and CDR2 from the germline V gene are LNHNV and YYDKDF (reference sequence). CDR3 nucleotides: TGTGCCACCAGCAGAGATAGTACAGGGGGGAATGAAAAACTGTTTTTT. Amino acids: CATSRDSTGGNEKLFF.

V and J are TRBV21-1 and TRBJ2-5; the table names TRBD2, a call not compared with the DNA. TRBV21-1 is a documented pseudogene. The CDR3 runs 17 residues. This CDR3 reads CASSRGDSGRAPETQYF. CDR3 bases: TGTGCCAGCAGCAGAGGCGATAGCGGGAGGGCCCCAGAGACCCAGTACTTC.

The chain carries TRBV29-1 and TRBJ1-1, with D tentatively TRBD1 (5 bases). Germline V gives CDR1 SQVTM, CDR2 ANQGSEA. The CDR3 runs 12 residues. V lost 7 bases and J lost 5, with 14 bases in between. CDR3 loop: CSEDTMGTEAFF. CDR3 coding DNA: TGCAGCGAGGACACAATGGGGACTGAAGCTTTCTTT.